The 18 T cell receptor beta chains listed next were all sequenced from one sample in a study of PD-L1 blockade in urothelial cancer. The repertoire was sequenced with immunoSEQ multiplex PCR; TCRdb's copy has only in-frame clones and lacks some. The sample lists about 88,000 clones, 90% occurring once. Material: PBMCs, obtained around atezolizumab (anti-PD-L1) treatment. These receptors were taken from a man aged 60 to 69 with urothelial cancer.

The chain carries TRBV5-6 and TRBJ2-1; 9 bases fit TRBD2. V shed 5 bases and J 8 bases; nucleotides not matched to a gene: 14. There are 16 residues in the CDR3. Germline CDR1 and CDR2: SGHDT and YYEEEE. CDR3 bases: TGTGCCAGCAGTCCCCTTGGTAGCGGGAGATTAGATGAGCAGTTCTTC. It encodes CASSPLGSGRLDEQFF.

The CDR3 coding sequence is TGTGCCAGCAAGGCGGGGCATGGGGCCAACGTCCTGACTTTC. Protein product: CASKAGHGANVLTF. The chain carries TRBV6-5 and TRBJ2-6, with D perhaps matching TRBD2 (6 bases). V was cut by 7 bases and J by 3 bases, with 10 bases left in between. Germline values: CDR1 MNHEY, CDR2 SVGAGI. The CDR3 runs to 14 residues.

CDR3 coding DNA: TGTGCCTCCACTTGGTGGGAGACCCAGTACTTC. Encoded protein: CASTWWETQYF. The rearrangement uses TRBV30 and TRBJ2-5; D not certain. The germline V and J ends were trimmed by 7 bases and 5 bases, with 11 bases remaining between them. This CDR3 contains 11 residues. Germline V lookup: CDR1 GTSNPN, CDR2 SVGIG (reference sequence).

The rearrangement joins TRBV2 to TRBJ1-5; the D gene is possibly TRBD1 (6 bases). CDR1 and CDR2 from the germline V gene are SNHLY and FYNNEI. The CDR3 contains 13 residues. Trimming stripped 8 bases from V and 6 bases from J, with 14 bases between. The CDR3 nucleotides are TGTGCCAGCCTAAACAGGGCTGCTCAGCCCCAGCATTTT. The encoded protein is CASLNRAAQPQHF.

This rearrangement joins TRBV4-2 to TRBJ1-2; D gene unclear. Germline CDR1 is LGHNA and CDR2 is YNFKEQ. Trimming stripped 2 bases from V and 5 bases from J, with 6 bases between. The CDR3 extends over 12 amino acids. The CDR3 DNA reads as TGTGCCAGCAGCCAATCCCTGTATGGCTACACCTTC. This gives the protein CASSQSLYGYTF.

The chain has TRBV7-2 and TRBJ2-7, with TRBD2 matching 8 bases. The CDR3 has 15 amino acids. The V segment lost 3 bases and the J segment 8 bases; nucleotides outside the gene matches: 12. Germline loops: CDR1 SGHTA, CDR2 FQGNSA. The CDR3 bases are TGTGCCAGCAGCTTGGGTGGCGGGGGGCGTCTCCAGCAGTACTTC. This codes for CASSLGGGGRLQQYF. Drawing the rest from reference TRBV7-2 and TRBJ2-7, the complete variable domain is GAGVSQSPSNKVTEKGKDVELRCDPISGHTALYWYRQSLGQGLEFLIYFQGNSAPDKSGLPSDRFSAERTGGSVSTLTIQRTQQEDSAVYLCASSLGGGGRLQQYFGPGTRLTVT.

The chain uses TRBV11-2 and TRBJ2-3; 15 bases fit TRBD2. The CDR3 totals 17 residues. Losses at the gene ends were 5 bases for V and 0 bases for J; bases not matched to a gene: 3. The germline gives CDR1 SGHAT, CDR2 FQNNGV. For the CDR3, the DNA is TGTGCCAGCAGCCCAGGACTAGCGGGAGGGAGCACAGATACGCAGTATTTT. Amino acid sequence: CASSPGLAGGSTDTQYF.

Here the CDR3 reads CASSRDRDTSGSPLHF. CDR3 nucleotides: TGTGCCAGCAGCCGAGACCGGGACACCTCTGGTTCACCCCTCCACTTT. The rearrangement joins TRBV4-2 to TRBJ1-6, with D possibly matching TRBD1 (6 bases). Germline V gene data show CDR1 as LGHNA and CDR2 as YNFKEQ. This CDR3 is built from 16 residues. V was shortened by 4 bases and J by 9 bases, with 19 bases between the two germline ends.

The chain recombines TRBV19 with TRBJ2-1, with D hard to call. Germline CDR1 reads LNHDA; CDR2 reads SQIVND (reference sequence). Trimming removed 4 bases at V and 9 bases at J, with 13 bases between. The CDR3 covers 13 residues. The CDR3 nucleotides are TGTGCCAGTAGTAAGGCAGACTCCCGTGAGCAGTTCTTC. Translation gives CASSKADSREQFF.

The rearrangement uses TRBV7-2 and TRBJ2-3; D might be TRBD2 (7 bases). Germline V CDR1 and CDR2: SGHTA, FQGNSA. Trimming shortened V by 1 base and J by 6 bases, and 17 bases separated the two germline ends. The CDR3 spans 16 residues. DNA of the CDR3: TGTGCCAGCAGCTTAGTTCGGTGGGGGGGCGGGGATACGCAGTATTTT. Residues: CASSLVRWGGGDTQYF.

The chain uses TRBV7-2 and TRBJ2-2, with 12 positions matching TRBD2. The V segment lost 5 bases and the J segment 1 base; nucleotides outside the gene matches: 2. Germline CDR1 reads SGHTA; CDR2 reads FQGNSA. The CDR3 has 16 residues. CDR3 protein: CASSQGLAGNTGELFF. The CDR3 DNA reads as TGTGCCAGCAGCCAGGGACTAGCGGGGAACACCGGGGAGCTGTTTTTT.

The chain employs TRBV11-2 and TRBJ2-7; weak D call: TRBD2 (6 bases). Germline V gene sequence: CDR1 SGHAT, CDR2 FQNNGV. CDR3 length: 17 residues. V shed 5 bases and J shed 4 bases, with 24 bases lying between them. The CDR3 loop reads CASSLAGSFDSGYEQYF. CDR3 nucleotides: TGTGCCAGCAGCCTGGCGGGGAGCTTCGACAGCGGTTACGAGCAGTACTTC.

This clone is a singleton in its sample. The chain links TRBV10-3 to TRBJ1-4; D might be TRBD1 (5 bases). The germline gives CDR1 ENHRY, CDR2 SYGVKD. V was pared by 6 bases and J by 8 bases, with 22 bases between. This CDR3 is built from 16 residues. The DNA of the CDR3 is TGTGCCATCAGGGACCCCGGTGAAGGGGTAGGGGAAAAACTGTTTTTT. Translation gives CAIRDPGEGVGEKLFF.

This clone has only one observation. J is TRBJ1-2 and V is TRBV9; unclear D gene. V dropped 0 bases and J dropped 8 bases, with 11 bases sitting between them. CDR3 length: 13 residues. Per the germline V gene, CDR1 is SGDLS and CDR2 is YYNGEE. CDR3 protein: CASSVEEGYGYTF. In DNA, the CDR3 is TGTGCCAGCAGCGTAGAAGAGGGATACGGCTACACCTTC.

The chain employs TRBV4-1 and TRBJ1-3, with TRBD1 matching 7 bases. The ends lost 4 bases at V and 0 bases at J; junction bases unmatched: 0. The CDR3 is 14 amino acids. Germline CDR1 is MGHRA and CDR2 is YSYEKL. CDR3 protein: CASSRQGSGNTIYF. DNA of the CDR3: TGCGCCAGCAGCCGACAGGGCTCTGGAAACACCATATATTTT.

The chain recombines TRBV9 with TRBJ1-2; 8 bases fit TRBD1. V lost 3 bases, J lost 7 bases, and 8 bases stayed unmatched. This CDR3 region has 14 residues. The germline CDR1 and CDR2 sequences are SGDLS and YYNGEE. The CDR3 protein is CASSAIQGAPGYTF. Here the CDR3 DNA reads TGTGCCAGCAGCGCGATTCAGGGGGCGCCTGGCTACACCTTC.

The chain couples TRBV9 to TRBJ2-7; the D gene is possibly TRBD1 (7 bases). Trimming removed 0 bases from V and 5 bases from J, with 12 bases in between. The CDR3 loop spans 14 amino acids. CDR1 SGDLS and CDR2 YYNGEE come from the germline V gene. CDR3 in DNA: TGTGCCAGCAGCGTAGGCAGGGGGGAAAACGAGCAGTACTTC. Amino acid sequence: CASSVGRGENEQYF.

As DNA, the CDR3 is TGTGCCAGCAGCTCGGATGCGGTCATGGGGCAGTACTTC. It codes for CASSSDAVMGQYF. This chain connects TRBV5-4 to TRBJ2-7; no reliable D call. Germline loops: CDR1 SGHNT, CDR2 YYREEE (reference sequence). The CDR3 covers 13 residues. Trimming cost V 3 bases and J 9 bases, with 16 bases left between them.